Reported below is one T cell receptor (beta chain). Its matching antigen is unknown. This sample is part of a study of post-analysis software for immune sequencing data. Findings and limits, study-wide: Patients showed TRBV5-6, TRBV5-1 and TRBV20-1 among a handful of TRBV segments more frequent than in controls. When compared against controls, multiple sclerosis patients showed significantly lower normalized Chao1 diversity.

Prepared TCR beta cDNA libraries contained unique molecular identifiers. One entry per CDR3 protein, called by TCRdb with MiXCR from the PCR reads. The repertoire includes hundreds of thousands of distinct CDR3 sequences, around a third of them detected once, and under 15% sits in the top ten. The CDR3 has 16 residues. V lost 5 bases and J lost 3, with 16 bases in between. Per the germline V gene, CDR1 is SGHTA and CDR2 is FQGNSA. This chain joins TRBV7-2 and TRBJ1-4, with D perhaps matching TRBD1 (5 bases). The receptor was derived from a girl between 10 and 17 years old with multiple sclerosis. Sequenced input: blood. CDR3 in amino acids: CASSTGPQMSNEKLFF. The CDR3 coding sequence is TGTGCCAGCAGCACGGGACCGCAAATGTCTAATGAAAAACTGTTTTTT.